One and the same sample provided the 21 T cell receptor beta chains below, sequenced in a study of Graves' ophthalmopathy and Graves' hyperthyroidism (dated by TCRdb to between 2017 and 2018). Instrument on record: Illumina HiSeq 2000. For repertoire sequencing, the TCR beta CDR3 regions were amplified from RNA transcripts. The first round was an RT-PCR using HTBI primers with the Qiagen OneStep RT-PCR kit, and this first round was followed by a second-round multiplex PCR, then size selection and purification. TCRdb trimmed the raw reads at Q25, called clones with MiXCR and kept productive beta chains. Every entry covers one CDR3 protein and lists the most common genes and DNA from its rows. Recorded for this sample are about 340,000 distinct CDR3 sequences; about 17% of them occurred a single time. Approximately 13% of the sample is in the top ten clones. Sequenced input: peripheral blood. These receptors were taken from an adult man with Graves' ophthalmopathy.

This clonotype was seen ten or more times. The chain has TRBV19 and TRBJ2-7; possibly TRBD1 for D (6 bases). V lost 5 bases and J lost 0, with 14 bases in between. The CDR3 consists of 15 residues. CDR1 is LNHDA and CDR2 is SQIVND in the germline V gene (reference sequence). The CDR3 coding sequence is TGTGCCAGTAGTCAAAGGACAGCTCTCTCCTACGAGCAGTACTTC. This codes for CASSQRTALSYEQYF.

This clonotype occurred many times. The chain combines TRBV7-2 with TRBJ1-2; D unresolved. Trimming removed 1 base from V and 1 base from J, with 7 bases in between. Germline CDR1 reads SGHTA; CDR2 reads FQGNSA. The CDR3 runs to 14 residues. CDR3 sequence reads: CASSLEALNYGYTF. CDR3 sequence (DNA): TGTGCCAGCAGCTTAGAGGCCCTTAACTATGGCTACACCTTC.

This clonotype was seen ten or more times. The chain has TRBV19 and TRBJ2-7, with 8 bases that match TRBD1. The germline CDR1 and CDR2 sequences are LNHDA and SQIVND (reference sequence). The CDR3 runs to 14 residues. J gave up 0 bases and V 6 bases, and 4 bases lay outside the gene matches. Here the CDR3 DNA reads TGTGCCAGTAGCACGGACAGGGCCTCCTACGAGCAGTACTTC. Translating it yields CASSTDRASYEQYF.

This clonotype was observed at least ten times. The gene calls are TRBV10-3 and TRBJ2-2; maybe TRBD1 (5 bases). Per the germline V gene, CDR1 is ENHRY and CDR2 is SYGVKD. Trimming stripped 3 bases from V and 5 bases from J, with 13 bases between. The CDR3 covers 15 residues. In DNA form, the CDR3 reads TGTGCCATCAGTGAAGGCCAGGGAAGGACCGGGGAGCTGTTTTTT. Protein product: CAISEGQGRTGELFF.

In its sample, this clonotype was seen many times. A read error may account for a junction end that differs from germline. The chain recombines TRBV20-1 with TRBJ2-3; possible D gene TRBD2, 6 bases. CDR1 and CDR2 from the germline V gene are DFQATT and SNEGSKA (reference sequence). This CDR3 is 14 amino acids long. CDR3 bases: TGCAGTGCTGGAGAATCCGGGACTCCAGATACGCAGTATTTT. This codes for CSAGESGTPDTQYF.

This clonotype appeared many times. The chain combines TRBV20-1 with TRBJ2-7; maybe TRBD2 (5 bases). Germline V gene lookup returns CDR1 DFQATT and CDR2 SNEGSKA (reference sequence). Trimming took off 0 bases at V and 0 bases at J, with 12 bases between the two ends. This CDR3 has 15 residues. CDR3 region: CSARDHSAFSYEQYF. CDR3 nucleotides: TGCAGTGCTAGAGACCATAGCGCATTCTCCTACGAGCAGTACTTC.

This clonotype was counted ten times or more. This chain connects TRBV5-1 to TRBJ1-1, with D tentatively TRBD1 (6 bases). CDR1 and CDR2 from the germline V gene are SGHRS and YFSETQ. This CDR3 region has 16 residues. Trimming stripped 6 bases from V and 1 base from J, with 19 bases between. The CDR3 DNA reads as TGCGCCAGCACTCGAACCCCAGGGGTGGGGAACACTGAAGCTTTCTTT. Translated, it gives CASTRTPGVGNTEAFF.

In this sample, this clonotype turned up many times. This chain joins TRBV9 and TRBJ2-2, with 9 bases lining up with TRBD2. V lost 2 bases and J lost 9; bases outside the gene matches: 8. CDR3 length: 15 residues. The germline V gene has CDR1 SGDLS and CDR2 YYNGEE. CDR3 region: CASSVSGLADRELFF. CDR3 nucleotides: TGTGCCAGCAGCGTTTCGGGACTAGCCGACCGGGAGCTGTTTTTT.

This clonotype was found many times. V usage is TRBV30 and J usage is TRBJ2-7, with D possibly TRBD1 on 6 matching bases. V lost 2 bases, J lost 2 bases, and 16 bases lay in between. The CDR3 runs to 15 residues. The V gene's germline CDR1 is GTSNPN and CDR2 SVGIG (reference sequence). The CDR3 coding sequence is TGTGCCTGGAGTCCCGCCGGGACACTTCCCTACGAGCAGTACTTC. Its protein product is CAWSPAGTLPYEQYF.

This clonotype has a count of ten or more. The V call is TRBV29-1, the J call TRBJ2-5; D gene ambiguous. This CDR3 spans 12 amino acids. Trimming left V 7 bases short and J 1 base short, with 10 bases between. The germline CDR1 and CDR2 sequences are SQVTM and ANQGSEA. This CDR3 is CSAAKIQETQYF. DNA for the CDR3: TGCAGCGCTGCTAAGATCCAAGAGACCCAGTACTTC.

The chain couples TRBV25-1 to TRBJ2-5; 8 bases fit TRBD1. CDR1 is MGHDK, CDR2 SYGVNS, per germline. The CDR3 length is 18 residues. Germline trimming cut 8 bases from V and 5 bases from J; bases unmatched to any gene: 22. Written as DNA, the CDR3 is TGTGCCAGCCTACCCCGATCCCGGACAGGGACTTATTTGGAGACCCAGTACTTC. Translating it yields CASLPRSRTGTYLETQYF.

CDR3 loop: CSALTGTSGRPGYEQYF. The CDR3 DNA reads as TGCAGTGCGCTGACCGGGACTAGCGGGAGACCGGGGTACGAGCAGTACTTC. The chain has TRBV20-1 and TRBJ2-7, with 14 bases identical to TRBD2. V was pared by 6 bases and J by 4 bases, with 14 bases of the junction left unmatched. CDR1 is DFQATT, CDR2 SNEGSKA, per germline (reference sequence). The CDR3 is 17 amino acids.

The sample holds many counts of this clonotype. The V and J genes are TRBV20-1 and TRBJ1-5, with D hard to call. Germline CDR1 and CDR2: DFQATT and SNEGSKA (reference sequence). The V and J ends lost 2 bases and 2 bases respectively, with 16 bases between them. This CDR3 has 16 amino acids. CDR3 coding DNA: TGCAGTGCTAGACTTATTTCCCCCGTAGGCAATCAGCCCCAGCATTTT. It yields the protein CSARLISPVGNQPQHF.

This clonotype has ten or more counts. The rearrangement uses TRBV7-9 and TRBJ2-5; TRBD1 matches at 7 bases. Germline trimming cut 5 bases from V and 5 bases from J; bases unmatched to any gene: 11. CDR3 length: 15 amino acids. Germline loops: CDR1 SEHNR, CDR2 FQNEAQ (reference sequence). CDR3 loop: CASSQYGQVGETQYF. The DNA for the CDR3 is TGTGCCAGCAGCCAATATGGACAGGTGGGGGAGACCCAGTACTTC.

This clonotype turned up a few times. This chain connects TRBV19 to TRBJ2-7; 11 nucleotides match TRBD1. The V segment lost 3 bases and the J segment 5 bases; nucleotides outside the gene matches: 12. Germline V lookup: CDR1 LNHDA, CDR2 SQIVND (reference sequence). The CDR3 is 17 amino acids. CDR3 protein: CASSIFGQGAIQNEQYF. In DNA, the CDR3 is TGTGCCAGTAGTATCTTCGGACAGGGGGCAATTCAGAACGAGCAGTACTTC.

This clonotype has a count of ten or more. The rearrangement links TRBV12-3 or TRBV12-4 to TRBJ1-5, with no clear D. The V and J ends lost 6 bases and 0 bases respectively, with 3 bases between them. The CDR3 covers 12 residues. CDR3 sequence: CASRGSNQPQHF. As DNA, the CDR3 is TGTGCCAGCAGGGGTAGCAATCAGCCCCAGCATTTT.

This clonotype was counted only a few times. The chain has TRBV5-6 and TRBJ2-7, with a possible D match to TRBD2 (7 bases). From germline, CDR1 is SGHDT and CDR2 YYEEEE. There are 17 residues in the CDR3. V lost 4 bases, J lost 7 bases, and 27 bases lay in between. The CDR3 is CASSDVGGGGPASEQYF. The CDR3 DNA follows: TGTGCCAGCAGCGACGTAGGCGGCGGGGGCCCTGCTAGTGAGCAGTACTTC.

At least ten counts were recorded for this clonotype. The chain is built from TRBV6-1 and TRBJ2-7; TRBD2 is a possible D gene (6 bases). CDR1 and CDR2 (germline): MNHNS, SASEGT. The CDR3 contains 13 residues. V gave up 4 bases and J gave up 7 bases, with 14 bases separating them. The chain's CDR3 is CASSVLSEGEQYF. CDR3 bases: TGTGCCAGCAGTGTTCTCTCGGAGGGGGAGCAGTACTTC.

The genes are TRBV20-1 and TRBJ2-7; 7 nucleotides line up with TRBD2. Looked up from germline, CDR1 is DFQATT and CDR2 is SNEGSKA (reference sequence). The CDR3 loop spans 15 amino acids. Trimming at V came to 0 bases and at J to 3 bases, leaving 8 bases not matched to a gene. CDR3 nucleotides: TGCAGTGCTAGAGATCCTAGCGGAGGTAACTACGAGCAGTACTTC. It yields the protein CSARDPSGGNYEQYF.

Note on this clonotype: The junction shows a germline mismatch at one end, possibly a read error. This chain joins TRBV24-1 and TRBJ2-5; no reliable D call. From germline, CDR1 is KGHDR and CDR2 SFDVKD. CDR3 size: 15 residues. Here the CDR3 reads CATSERTAYQETQYF. The CDR3 DNA reads as TGTGCCACCAGTGAAAGAACAGCGTACCAAGAGACACAGTACTTC.

This clonotype was observed many times. This chain uses TRBV5-1 with TRBJ1-3; maybe TRBD1 (6 bases). V was trimmed by 0 bases and J by 2 bases, leaving 9 bases between them. Germline CDR1 is SGHRS and CDR2 is YFSETQ. The CDR3 runs to 15 residues. The CDR3 DNA follows: TGCGCCAGCAGCTTGGCTCCAGGGGCTGGAAACACCATATATTTT. Its translation is CASSLAPGAGNTIYF. Using reference TRBV5-1 and TRBJ1-3 for the parts outside the CDR3, the full variable domain is KAGVTQTPRYLIKTRGQQVTLSCSPISGHRSVSWYQQTPGQGLQFLFEYFSETQRNKGNFPGRFSGRQFSNSRSEMNVSTLELGDSALYLCASSLAPGAGNTIYFGEGSWLTVV.